This TCR beta chain was sequenced for a study of CD8+ T cells in alopecia areata. Looking at the study overall: Treated patients were given oral tofacitinib, which was dosed at 5 to 10 mg twice daily.

The study, taken as a whole, reports: Alphabeta T cells residing in normal skin are also sequenced in scalp samples. Clarity of TCR sharing across patients fell short of that in mice, possibly HLA-related.

cDNA reverse transcribed from extracted RNA served as the sequencing template. Sequenced by immunoSEQ multiplex PCR; TCRdb stores in-frame clones only, minus some. The repertoire holds some 99,000 clones, over 40% seen once, with 0.7% to 0.95% in the top ten. Isolation of CD4+ and CD8+ T cells from PBMCs was achieved by sorting. There are a few counts of this clone. Its antigen remains unidentified. The sequence was obtained from a human donor with alopecia areata. The sample was CD4+ T cells sorted from blood.

DNA for the CDR3: TGTGCCAGCAGCTGGGACAGGAACTACGAGCAGTACTTC. Its protein is CASSWDRNYEQYF. This rearrangement joins TRBV7-8 to TRBJ2-5, with 8 bases aligning to TRBD1. Judging by the DNA end, TRBJ2-7 fits better; the J call may be wrong. The CDR3 is made up of 13 amino acids. The V gene's germline CDR1 is SGHVS and CDR2 FQNEAQ.